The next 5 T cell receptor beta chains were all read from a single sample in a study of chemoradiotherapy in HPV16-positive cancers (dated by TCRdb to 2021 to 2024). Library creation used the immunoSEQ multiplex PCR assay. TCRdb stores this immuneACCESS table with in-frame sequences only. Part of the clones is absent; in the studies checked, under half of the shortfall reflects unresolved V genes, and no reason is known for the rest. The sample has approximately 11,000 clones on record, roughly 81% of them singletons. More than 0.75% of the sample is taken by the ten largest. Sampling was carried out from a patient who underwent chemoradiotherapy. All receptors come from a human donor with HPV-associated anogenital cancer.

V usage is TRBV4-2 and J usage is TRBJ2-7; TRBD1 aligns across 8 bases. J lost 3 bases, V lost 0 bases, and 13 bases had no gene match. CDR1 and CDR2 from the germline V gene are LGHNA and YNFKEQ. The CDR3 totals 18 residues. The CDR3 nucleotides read TGTGCCAGCAGCCAAGATCCAATCGGACAGGGTGGGCACTACGAGCAGTACTTC. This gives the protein CASSQDPIGQGGHYEQYF.

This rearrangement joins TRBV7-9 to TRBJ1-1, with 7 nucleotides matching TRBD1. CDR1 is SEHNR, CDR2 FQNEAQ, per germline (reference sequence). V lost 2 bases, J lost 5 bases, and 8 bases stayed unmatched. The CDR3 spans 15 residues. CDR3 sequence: CASSLPGQSRTEAFF. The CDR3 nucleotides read TGTGCCAGCAGCTTACCGGGACAGAGTAGGACTGAAGCTTTCTTT.

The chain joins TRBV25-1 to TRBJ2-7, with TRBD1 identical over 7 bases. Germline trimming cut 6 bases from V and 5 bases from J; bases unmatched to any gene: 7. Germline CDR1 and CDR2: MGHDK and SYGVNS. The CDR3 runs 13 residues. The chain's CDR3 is CASRQTGMNEQYF. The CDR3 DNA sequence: TGTGCCAGCAGACAGACAGGGATGAACGAGCAGTACTTC.

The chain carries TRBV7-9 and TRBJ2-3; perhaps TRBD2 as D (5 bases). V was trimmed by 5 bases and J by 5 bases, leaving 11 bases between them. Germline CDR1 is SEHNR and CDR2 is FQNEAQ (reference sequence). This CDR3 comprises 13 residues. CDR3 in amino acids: CASSRIGVDTQYF. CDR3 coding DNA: TGTGCCAGCAGCCGAATCGGGGTAGATACGCAGTATTTT.

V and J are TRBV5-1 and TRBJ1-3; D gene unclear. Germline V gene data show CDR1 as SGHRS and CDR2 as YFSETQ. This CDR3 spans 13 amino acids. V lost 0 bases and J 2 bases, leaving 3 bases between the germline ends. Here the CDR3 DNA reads TGCGCCAGCAGCTTGGGGGCTGGAAACACCATATATTTT. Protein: CASSLGAGNTIYF. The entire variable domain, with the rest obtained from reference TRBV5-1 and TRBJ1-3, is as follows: KAGVTQTPRYLIKTRGQQVTLSCSPISGHRSVSWYQQTPGQGLQFLFEYFSETQRNKGNFPGRFSGRQFSNSRSEMNVSTLELGDSALYLCASSLGAGNTIYFGEGSWLTVV.